These 13 T cell receptor beta chains came from one sample sequenced in a study of control samples from healthy donors and cancer patients. Profiled with immunoSEQ multiplex PCR; TCRdb holds only in-frame clones, not every one. Of 150,000 to 200,000 clones in the sample, almost 90% were seen once. Material for sequencing was blood. All receptors derive from a woman aged 25 to 39 in good health.

J is TRBJ1-6 and V is TRBV4-1, with D uncertain. Germline V gene sequence: CDR1 MGHRA, CDR2 YSYEKL. The V gene lost 0 bases and the J gene lost 0 bases, with 9 bases spanning the gap. There are 17 residues in the CDR3. This chain's CDR3 is CASSQDLKSSYNSPLHF. CDR3 bases: TGCGCCAGCAGCCAAGATCTTAAGAGCTCCTATAATTCACCCCTCCACTTT.

This chain connects TRBV19 to TRBJ1-1; D unresolved. CDR1 and CDR2 (germline): LNHDA, SQIVND (reference sequence). Trimming removed 5 bases from V and 3 bases from J, with 4 bases in between. There are 11 residues in the CDR3. This chain's CDR3 is CASSVYTEAFF. Here the CDR3 DNA reads TGTGCCAGTAGTGTGTACACTGAAGCTTTCTTT.

This clone is a singleton in its sample. V gene TRBV28 combines with J gene TRBJ1-1; TRBD1 might be the D (5 bases). Per germline, CDR1 MDHEN and CDR2 SYDVKM. Trimming removed 6 bases at V and 0 bases at J, with 17 bases between. The CDR3 loop spans 16 amino acids. The CDR3 DNA reads as TGTGCCAGCAGGGGCAGGGCCTTCGCCATGAACACTGAAGCTTTCTTT. It codes for CASRGRAFAMNTEAFF. The full variable domain, rest sourced from reference TRBV28 and TRBJ1-1, is DVKVTQSSRYLVKRTGEKVFLECVQDMDHENMFWYRQDPGLGLRLIYFSYDVKMKEKGDIPEGYSVSREKKERFSLILESASTNQTSMYLCASRGRAFAMNTEAFFGQGTRLTVV.

The V call is TRBV5-4, the J call TRBJ2-3, with TRBD2 matching over 11 bases. The germline gives CDR1 SGHNT, CDR2 YYREEE (reference sequence). The CDR3 contains 16 residues. V lost 4 bases, J lost 1 base, and 5 bases stayed unmatched. The CDR3 coding sequence is TGTGCCAGCAGCGGAGGGACTAGCGGCCGCACAGATACGCAGTATTTT. Residues: CASSGGTSGRTDTQYF.

The rearrangement links TRBV19 to TRBJ2-2, with no clear D. Trimming removed 5 bases from V and 1 base from J, with 2 bases in between. This CDR3 spans 12 amino acids. CDR1 is LNHDA and CDR2 is SQIVND in the germline V gene (reference sequence). CDR3 DNA: TGTGCCAGTAGTTTGAACACCGGGGAGCTGTTTTTT. Its translation is CASSLNTGELFF.

The rearrangement links TRBV19 to TRBJ1-4; no clear D gene. Trimming took off 6 bases at V and 0 bases at J, with 8 bases between the two ends. Germline lookup yields CDR1 LNHDA and CDR2 SQIVND (reference sequence). CDR3 length equals 14 residues. CDR3 nucleotides: TGTGCCAGTAGCCGGTTTACAACTAATGAAAAACTGTTTTTT. As protein: CASSRFTTNEKLFF. The full variable domain, completed using reference TRBV19 and TRBJ1-4, is DGGITQSPKYLFRKEGQNVTLSCEQNLNHDAMYWYRQDPGQGLRLIYYSQIVNDFQKGDIAEGYSVSREKKESFPLTVTSAQKNPTAFYLCASSRFTTNEKLFFGSGTQLSVL.

This rearrangement joins TRBV6-4 to TRBJ2-2, with D hard to call. The V end lost 6 bases, the J end lost 0 bases, and 14 bases lay between the germline ends. There are 16 residues in the CDR3. Germline V gene lookup returns CDR1 MRHNA and CDR2 SNTAGT. The CDR3, as DNA: TGTGCCAGCAGCGCGGACCCCTCGGCGAACACCGGGGAGCTGTTTTTT. Translated, it gives CASSADPSANTGELFF.

This CDR3 reads CASSFSGRPADTQYF. The CDR3 nucleotides read TGTGCCAGCAGCTTCAGCGGGAGGCCTGCCGATACGCAGTATTTT. The rearrangement uses TRBV5-5 and TRBJ2-3; 9 nucleotides line up with TRBD2. Germline V lookup: CDR1 SGHKS, CDR2 YYEKEE (reference sequence). V trimming: 2 bases; J trimming: 6 bases; junction bases outside the gene matches: 7. This CDR3 is 15 amino acids long.

J is TRBJ2-7 and V is TRBV27; D might be TRBD2 (7 bases). Germline CDR1 reads MNHEY; CDR2 reads SMNVEV (reference sequence). The CDR3 totals 14 residues. The germline V and J ends were trimmed by 3 bases and 2 bases, with 11 bases remaining between them. CDR3 in DNA: TGTGCCAGCAGTTTGGGGGCGGGAGCCTACGAGCAGTACTTC. It yields the protein CASSLGAGAYEQYF.

The rearrangement joins TRBV7-8 to TRBJ2-3, with TRBD2 matching over 7 bases. From germline, CDR1 is SGHVS and CDR2 FQNEAQ. The CDR3 has 18 amino acids. The junction had 14 bases not matched to a gene; V was cut back by 3 bases and J by 2 bases. The CDR3 nucleotides read TGTGCCAGCAGCTTCGACCCCCTGCTAGCGGAGACCACAGATACGCAGTATTTT. This sequence encodes CASSFDPLLAETTDTQYF.

V gene TRBV5-1 combines with J gene TRBJ2-5, with D unresolved. Deletions cut 3 bases from V and 4 bases from J, with 16 bases between. The germline gives CDR1 SGHRS, CDR2 YFSETQ. The CDR3 has 15 residues. DNA of the CDR3: TGCGCCAGCAGCTCTATTAGCAGTTCGAGAGAGACCCAGTACTTC. It codes for CASSSISSSRETQYF.

The chain carries TRBV5-1 and TRBJ1-1; TRBD1 might be the D (6 bases). The CDR3 contains 14 residues. The ends were cut back, 5 bases at V and 4 bases at J, with 15 bases in the middle. CDR1 is SGHRS and CDR2 is YFSETQ in the germline V gene. CDR3 coding DNA: TGCGCCAGCAGGGGCCCTGGGACAACCACTGAAGCTTTCTTT. This sequence encodes CASRGPGTTTEAFF.

The chain recombines TRBV12-3 or TRBV12-4 with TRBJ2-7, with D maybe TRBD1 (6 bases). The CDR3 loop spans 12 amino acids. Between the trimmed V and J ends, which lost 4 bases and 4 bases, there was a span of 8 bases. The CDR3 here is CASSSTGYEQYF. As DNA, the CDR3 is TGTGCCAGCAGTTCAACAGGGTACGAGCAGTACTTC.